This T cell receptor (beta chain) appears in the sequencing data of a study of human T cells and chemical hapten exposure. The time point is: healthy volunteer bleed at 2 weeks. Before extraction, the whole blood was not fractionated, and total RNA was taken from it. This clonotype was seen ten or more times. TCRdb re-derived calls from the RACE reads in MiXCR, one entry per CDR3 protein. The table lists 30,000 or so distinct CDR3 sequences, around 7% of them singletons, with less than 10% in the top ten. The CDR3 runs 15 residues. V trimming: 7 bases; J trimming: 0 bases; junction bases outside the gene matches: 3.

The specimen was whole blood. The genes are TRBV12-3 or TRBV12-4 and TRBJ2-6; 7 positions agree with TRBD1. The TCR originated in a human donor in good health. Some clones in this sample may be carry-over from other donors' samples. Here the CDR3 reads CASIGDSSGANVLTF. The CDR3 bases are TGTGCCAGCATCGGGGACAGCTCTGGGGCCAACGTCCTGACTTTC.